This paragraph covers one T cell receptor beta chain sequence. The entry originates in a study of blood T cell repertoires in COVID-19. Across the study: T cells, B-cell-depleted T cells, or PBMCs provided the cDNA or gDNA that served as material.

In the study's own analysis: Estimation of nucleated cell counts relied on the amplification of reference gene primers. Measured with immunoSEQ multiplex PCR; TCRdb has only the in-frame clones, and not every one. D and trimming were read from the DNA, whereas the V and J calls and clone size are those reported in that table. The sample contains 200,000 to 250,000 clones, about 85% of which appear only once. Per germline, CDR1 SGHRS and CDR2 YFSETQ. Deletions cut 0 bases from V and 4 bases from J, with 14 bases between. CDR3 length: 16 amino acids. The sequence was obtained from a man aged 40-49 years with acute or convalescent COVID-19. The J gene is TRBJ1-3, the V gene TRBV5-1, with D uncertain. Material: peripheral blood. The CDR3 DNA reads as TGCGCCAGCAGCTTGGAAGGTTGGCGGAGCGGAAACACCATATATTTT. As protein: CASSLEGWRSGNTIYF.